This record concerns one T cell receptor (beta chain) sequence. In this CDR3 the conserved last residue, phenylalanine or tryptophan, is missing, so a read error is likely. It is unclear where the CDR3 begins or ends on the DNA, so no DNA is shown, and the CDR3 is as TCRdb lists it. TCR beta VDJ and CDR3 profiling used genomic DNA as template. MiXCR was run by TCRdb on the reads, yielding one entry per CDR3 protein. This sample has more than 250,000 distinct CDR3 sequences; 82% occur once, and the top ten carry about 41%. This sample is drawn from a study of CD8+CD57+ T cells in acquired aplastic anemia. Before being chosen for sequencing, patients had shown CD8+CD57+ cell expansion by flow cytometry. The CDR3 length equals 13 residues, ends included. The germline V gene encodes CDR1 SGDLS and CDR2 YYNGEE.

The chain combines TRBV9 with TRBJ2-1. This clonotype was obtained from a human donor with aplastic anemia. Source material: sorted CD4+, CD8+, or CD8+CD57+ T cells (not recorded which) from PBMCs. CDR3 loop: CASSDDQNSYNLL.